Presented here are 10 T cell receptor beta chains from one specimen sequenced in a study of regulatory T cells in long-lasting Graves disease. The time point: persistent/refractory GD, antithyroid drugs over 5 years with positive TRAb. PBMC-extracted RNA yielded the TCR library. Assembly of TCR beta libraries relied on iRepertoire HTBI primers together with Arm-PCR of CDR3 regions. TCRdb analysed the multiplex PCR reads with MiXCR anew, one entry per CDR3 protein. The sample yields more than 300,000 distinct CDR3 sequences, 15% to 20% seen once. The source was peripheral blood mononuclear cells (PBMCs), collected when the disease was refractory, from a patient treated with antithyroid drugs. These receptors originate from a female donor with Graves disease.

The rearrangement links TRBV24-1 to TRBJ2-7; 9 nucleotides align to TRBD1. In germline, CDR1 is KGHDR, CDR2 SFDVKD. The CDR3 sequence is 14 residues long. The junction had 13 bases not matched to a gene; V was cut back by 11 bases and J by 6 bases. CDR3 DNA sequence: TGTGCCATCGAACATCGGGACAGGGTCGGCGAGCAGTACTTC. It codes for CAIEHRDRVGEQYF.

This clonotype has only a few counts. The genes are TRBV7-2 and TRBJ2-2; TRBD2 matches 12 bases. Trimming at V came to 7 bases and at J to 6 bases, leaving 6 bases not matched to a gene. The CDR3 loop spans 15 amino acids. CDR1 and CDR2 (germline): SGHTA, FQGNSA. CDR3 residues: CASNLASGGAGELFF. As DNA, the CDR3 is TGTGCCAGCAACCTGGCTAGCGGGGGGGCCGGGGAGCTGTTTTTT.

The V call is TRBV5-8, the J call TRBJ2-7, with 9 nucleotides matching TRBD1. After removal of 7 bases from V and 4 bases from J, the junction contained 9 bases not matched to a gene. Germline V gene data show CDR1 as SGHTS and CDR2 as YDEGEE. CDR3 length: 14 amino acids. CDR3 residues: CASEWGQGSYEQYF. The CDR3 DNA is TGTGCCAGCGAGTGGGGACAGGGTTCTTACGAGCAGTACTTC.

The DNA of the CDR3 is TGTGCCAGCAGTTATAACAGGGAAACCATATATTTT. It encodes CASSYNRETIYF. The chain is built from TRBV6-2 or TRBV6-3 and TRBJ1-3; possibly TRBD1 for D (6 bases). The CDR3 is 12 residues long. The germline V gene has CDR1 MNHEY and CDR2 SVGEGT. V was shortened by 3 bases and J by 10 bases, with 10 bases between the two germline ends.

The chain uses TRBV4-1 and TRBJ2-7, with 8 nucleotides matching TRBD2. The CDR3 is made up of 15 amino acids. Germline CDR1 and CDR2: MGHRA and YSYEKL. The trim removed 4 bases at V and 1 base at J, leaving 6 bases unmatched. CDR3 protein: CASSPLTSGSYEQYF. CDR3 in DNA: TGCGCCAGCAGCCCCCTTACTAGCGGTTCCTACGAGCAGTACTTC.

This clonotype was recorded a few times. This sequence joins TRBV6-1 and TRBJ2-7, with 12 bases that match TRBD2. CDR1 and CDR2 from the germline V gene are MNHNS and SASEGT. V was pared by 3 bases and J by 2 bases, with 5 bases of the junction left unmatched. The CDR3 covers 16 residues. In DNA form, the CDR3 reads TGTGCCAGCAGTGATCCCCGGACTAGCGGGACCTACGAGCAGTACTTC. Translation gives CASSDPRTSGTYEQYF.

A few counts support this clonotype. CDR3: CASMGNWANTEAFF. CDR3 DNA: TGTGCCAGTATGGGGAATTGGGCGAACACTGAAGCTTTCTTT. The chain has TRBV19 and TRBJ1-1, with D uncertain. The CDR3 loop spans 14 amino acids. The germline V gene has CDR1 LNHDA and CDR2 SQIVND (reference sequence). Trimming shortened V by 7 bases and J by 1 base, and 13 bases separated the two germline ends.

The genes are TRBV19 and TRBJ1-2; D gene ambiguous. This CDR3 is built from 12 residues. CDR1 LNHDA and CDR2 SQIVND come from the germline V gene (reference sequence). Deletions cut 4 bases from V and 5 bases from J, with 8 bases between. CDR3 sequence reads: CASSRGSYGYTF. Written as DNA, the CDR3 is TGTGCCAGTAGTAGGGGATCGTATGGCTACACCTTC.

The sample holds many counts of this clonotype. This chain uses TRBV13 with TRBJ1-4; weak D call: TRBD1 (5 bases). Germline V gene data show CDR1 as PRHDT and CDR2 as FYEKMQ (reference sequence). This CDR3 has 14 residues. V gave up 5 bases and J gave up 3 bases, with 10 bases separating them. CDR3 loop: CASSPWDPNEKLFF. For the CDR3, the DNA is TGTGCCAGCAGCCCATGGGACCCTAATGAAAAACTGTTTTTT. Together with reference TRBV13 and TRBJ1-4, the CDR3 gives the full variable domain: AAGVIQSPRHLIKEKRETATLKCYPIPRHDTVYWYQQGPGQDPQFLISFYEKMQSDKGSIPDRFSAQQFSDYHSELNMSSLELGDSALYFCASSPWDPNEKLFFGSGTQLSVL.

This clonotype was counted ten times or more. V is TRBV12-3 or TRBV12-4 and J is TRBJ2-7; 7 positions match TRBD1. The CDR3 sequence is 14 residues long. J lost 0 bases, V lost 6 bases, and 5 bases had no gene match. The CDR3 nucleotides are TGTGCCAGCAGCCTCCGGGACAGCTCCTACGAGCAGTACTTC. It specifies CASSLRDSSYEQYF.